Presented here are 10 T cell receptor beta chains from one specimen sequenced in a study of cytomegalovirus exposure and HLA in healthy donors (dated by TCRdb to about 2017). Libraries came from the immunoSEQ multiplex PCR assay. For the multiplex PCR, a mixture combining 60 forward primers for TCR Vbeta segments and 13 reverse primers for TCR Jbeta segments was used. Sourced from immuneACCESS, this table was stored by TCRdb with only in-frame sequences that have V and J called. A share of the clones is absent; for the studies checked, an unresolved V gene accounts for under half, and the remainder has no known explanation. The sample profile shows approximately 160,000 clones; less than 85% of them were found once. About 1.5% of the sample comes from the top ten. The sequencing sample was made of PBMCs. These receptors all come from a male donor in good health and CMV-seronegative.

The rearrangement joins TRBV14 to TRBJ2-7; 9 positions agree with TRBD2. J gave up 5 bases and V 6 bases, and 20 bases lay outside the gene matches. CDR1 and CDR2 from the germline V gene are SGHDN and FVKESK. This CDR3 is 18 amino acids long. CDR3: CASSPRVSLAGRGNEQYF. The CDR3 nucleotides read TGTGCCAGCAGTCCCAGGGTTTCACTAGCGGGTCGAGGAAACGAGCAGTACTTC. Full variable domain (rest looked up from reference TRBV14 and TRBJ2-7): EAGVTQFPSHSVIEKGQTVTLRCDPISGHDNLYWYRRVMGKEIKFLLHFVKESKQDESGMPNNRFLAERTGGTYSTLKVQPAELEDSGVYFCASSPRVSLAGRGNEQYFGPGTRLTVT.

This sequence joins TRBV28 and TRBJ2-7; D is uncertain. The CDR3 is 12 amino acids. Per the germline V gene, CDR1 is MDHEN and CDR2 is SYDVKM. V gave up 5 bases and J gave up 4 bases, with 9 bases separating them. In DNA, the CDR3 is TGTGCCAGCAGTACACGCATATACGAGCAGTACTTC. Amino acid sequence: CASSTRIYEQYF.

The chain employs TRBV28 and TRBJ2-7, with 13 bases aligning to TRBD2. The V gene end was trimmed by 8 bases and the J gene end by 12 bases; junction bases not matched to a gene: 10. Germline V gene data show CDR1 as MDHEN and CDR2 as SYDVKM. The CDR3 runs to 13 residues. CDR3 amino acids: CASGTSGRAIRYF. CDR3 sequence (DNA): TGTGCCAGCGGAACTAGCGGGAGGGCCATTCGGTACTTC.

The V gene is TRBV30, the J gene TRBJ2-1, with 9 bases matching TRBD2. The CDR3 runs to 15 residues. Germline CDR1 reads GTSNPN; CDR2 reads SVGIG (reference sequence). V shed 0 bases, J shed 5 bases, and the junction held 5 bases outside the gene matches. CDR3 region: CAWSVLSSGNNEQFF. CDR3 nucleotide sequence: TGTGCCTGGAGTGTACTATCTAGCGGGAACAATGAGCAGTTCTTC.

The chain has TRBV5-1 and TRBJ1-2; no clear D gene. This CDR3 is built from 13 residues. Trimming removed 4 bases from V and 10 bases from J, with 17 bases in between. Looked up from germline, CDR1 is SGHRS and CDR2 is YFSETQ. For the CDR3, the DNA is TGCGCCAGCAGCGTGGGTGGTCCCCAGGTCTACACCTTC. It specifies CASSVGGPQVYTF.

As for this clone: Different DNA sequences within this sample yield the same CDR3. The chain combines TRBV5-6 with TRBJ2-3, with D possibly being TRBD2 (5 bases). V was clipped by 4 bases and J by 1 base, with 16 bases between them. The CDR3 is 16 residues long. The germline CDR1 and CDR2 sequences are SGHDT and YYEEEE. Written as DNA, the CDR3 is TGTGCCAGCAGCGGAGGCGATCGCCTCGGCACAGATACGCAGTATTTT. This codes for CASSGGDRLGTDTQYF.

This clone was seen only once. This chain links TRBV7-3 with TRBJ2-3, with a possible D match to TRBD2 (5 bases). The CDR3 consists of 13 residues. The V end lost 2 bases, the J end lost 6 bases, and 9 bases lay between the germline ends. Germline-derived CDR1 and CDR2 are SGHTA and FQGTGA. The chain's CDR3 is CASSLSSIDTQYF. The CDR3 DNA reads TGTGCCAGCAGCTTATCTAGCATTGATACGCAGTATTTT.

This chain connects TRBV11-2 to TRBJ1-5; 8 bases align to TRBD1. Per germline, CDR1 SGHAT and CDR2 FQNNGV. CDR3 length: 17 residues. Unmatched junction bases numbered 15, after V lost 5 bases and J lost 6 bases. The CDR3 region is CASSPHGSGTGFQPQHF. Here the CDR3 DNA reads TGTGCCAGCAGCCCCCACGGTTCCGGGACAGGTTTTCAGCCCCAGCATTTT.

This clone was observed once. The chain carries TRBV6-1 and TRBJ1-1; D unresolved. Trimming left V 6 bases short and J 10 bases short, with 15 bases between. This CDR3 has 12 residues. CDR1 is MNHNS and CDR2 is SASEGT in the germline V gene. The CDR3 bases are TGTGCCAGCAGGCCCGGGTCCCAAGTAGCTTTCTTT. Protein product: CASRPGSQVAFF.

The chain links TRBV6-5 to TRBJ1-1; 8 nucleotides agree with TRBD1. J gave up 3 bases and V 5 bases, and 5 bases lay outside the gene matches. The CDR3 has 14 amino acids. Germline V gives CDR1 MNHEY, CDR2 SVGAGI. The CDR3 loop reads CASSNRGADTEAFF. The DNA for the CDR3 is TGTGCCAGCAGTAACAGGGGGGCGGACACTGAAGCTTTCTTT.